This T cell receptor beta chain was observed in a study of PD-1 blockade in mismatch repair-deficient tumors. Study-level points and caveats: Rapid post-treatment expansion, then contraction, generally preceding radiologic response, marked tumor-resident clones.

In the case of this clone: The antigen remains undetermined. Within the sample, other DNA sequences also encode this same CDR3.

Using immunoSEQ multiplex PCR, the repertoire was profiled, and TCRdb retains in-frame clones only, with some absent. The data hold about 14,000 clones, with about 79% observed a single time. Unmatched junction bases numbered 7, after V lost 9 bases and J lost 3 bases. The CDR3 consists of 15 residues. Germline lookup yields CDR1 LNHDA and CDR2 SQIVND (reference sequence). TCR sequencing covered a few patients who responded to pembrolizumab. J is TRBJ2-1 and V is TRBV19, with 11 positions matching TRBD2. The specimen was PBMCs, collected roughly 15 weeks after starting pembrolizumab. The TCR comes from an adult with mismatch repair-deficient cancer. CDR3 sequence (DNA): TGTGCCAGGGGTCTACTAGCGGGAGACTACAATGAGCAGTTCTTC. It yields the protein CARGLLAGDYNEQFF.